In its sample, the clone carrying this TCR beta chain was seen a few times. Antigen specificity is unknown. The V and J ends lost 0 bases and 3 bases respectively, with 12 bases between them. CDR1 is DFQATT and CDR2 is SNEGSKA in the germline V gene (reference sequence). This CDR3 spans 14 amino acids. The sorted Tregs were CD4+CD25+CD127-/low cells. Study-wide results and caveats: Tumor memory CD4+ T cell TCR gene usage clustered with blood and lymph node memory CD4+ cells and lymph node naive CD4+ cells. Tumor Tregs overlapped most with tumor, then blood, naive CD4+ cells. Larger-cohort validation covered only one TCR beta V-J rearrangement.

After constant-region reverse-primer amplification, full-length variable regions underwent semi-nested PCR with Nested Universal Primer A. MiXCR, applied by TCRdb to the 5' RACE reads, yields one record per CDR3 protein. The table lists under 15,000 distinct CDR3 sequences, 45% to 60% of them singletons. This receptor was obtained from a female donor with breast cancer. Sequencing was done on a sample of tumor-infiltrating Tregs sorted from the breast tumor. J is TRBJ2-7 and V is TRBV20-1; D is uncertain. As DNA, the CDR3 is TGCAGTGCTAGAGATCTGGCTAGGGTCTACGAGCAGTACTTC. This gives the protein CSARDLARVYEQYF.